This T cell receptor (beta chain) derives from a study of T-cell reconstitution after alpha-beta-depleted transplantation in children. The study, taken as a whole, reports: One year after transplant, T-cell counts and diversity came mostly from newly produced T cells.

V dropped 3 bases and J dropped 2 bases, with 14 bases sitting between them. The CDR3 has 15 residues. This clonotype was picked up many times. Its antigen remains unknown. During its preparation, the TCRbeta library received unique molecular identifiers. TCRdb re-derived calls from the PCR reads in MiXCR, one entry per CDR3 protein. Seen here are a few hundred thousand distinct CDR3 sequences, 10% to 15% observed once, and the top ten hold around 2.2%. The sequence was obtained from a male patient younger than 18 who had a stem cell transplant for acute myeloid leukemia, so the T cells may come from the graft donor. The sample consisted of PBMCs, mostly from graft donor cells, taken 360 days after TCRalphabeta/CD19-depleted stem cell transplant. The rearrangement links TRBV12-3 or TRBV12-4 to TRBJ2-7, with D perhaps matching TRBD2 (5 bases). CDR3 sequence: CASSLSGSVTYEQYF. The CDR3 bases are TGTGCCAGCAGTTTGTCGGGGAGTGTAACCTACGAGCAGTACTTC.